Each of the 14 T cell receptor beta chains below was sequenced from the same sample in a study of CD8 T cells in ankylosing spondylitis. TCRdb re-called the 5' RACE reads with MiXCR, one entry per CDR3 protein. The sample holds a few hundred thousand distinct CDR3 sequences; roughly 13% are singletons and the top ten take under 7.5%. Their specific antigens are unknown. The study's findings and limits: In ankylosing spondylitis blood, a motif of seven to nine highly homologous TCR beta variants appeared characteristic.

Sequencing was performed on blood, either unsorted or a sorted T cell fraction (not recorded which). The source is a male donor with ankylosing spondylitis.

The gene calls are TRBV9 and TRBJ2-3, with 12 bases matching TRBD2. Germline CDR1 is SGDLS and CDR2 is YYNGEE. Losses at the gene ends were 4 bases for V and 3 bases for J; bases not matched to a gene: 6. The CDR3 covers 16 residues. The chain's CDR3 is CASSYRTSGITDTQYF. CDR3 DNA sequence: TGTGCCAGCAGCTACCGGACTAGCGGGATTACAGATACGCAGTATTTT. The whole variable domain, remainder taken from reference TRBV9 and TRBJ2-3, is DSGVTQTPKHLITATGQRVTLRCSPRSGDLSVYWYQQSLDQGLQFLIQYYNGEERAKGNILERFSAQQFPDLHSELNLSSLELGDSALYFCASSYRTSGITDTQYFGPGTRLTVL.

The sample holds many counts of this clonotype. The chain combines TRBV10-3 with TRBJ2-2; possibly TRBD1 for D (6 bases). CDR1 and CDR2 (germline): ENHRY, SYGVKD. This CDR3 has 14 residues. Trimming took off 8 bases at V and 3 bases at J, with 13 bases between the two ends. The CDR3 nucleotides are TGTGCCATCCTCCGGGCAGGGGACACCGGGGAGCTGTTTTTT. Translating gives CAILRAGDTGELFF.

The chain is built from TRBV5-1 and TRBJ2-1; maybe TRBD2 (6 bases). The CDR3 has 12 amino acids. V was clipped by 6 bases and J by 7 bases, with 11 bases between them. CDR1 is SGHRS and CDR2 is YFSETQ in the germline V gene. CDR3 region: CASTGAGNEQFF. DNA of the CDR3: TGCGCCAGCACGGGAGCAGGGAATGAGCAGTTCTTC.

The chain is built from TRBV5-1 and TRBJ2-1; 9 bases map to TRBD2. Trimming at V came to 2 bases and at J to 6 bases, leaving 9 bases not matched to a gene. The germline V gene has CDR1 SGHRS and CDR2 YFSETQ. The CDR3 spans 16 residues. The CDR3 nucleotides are TGCGCCAGCAGCTTCGAAGATCTAGCGGGACGCAATGAGCAGTTCTTC. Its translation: CASSFEDLAGRNEQFF.

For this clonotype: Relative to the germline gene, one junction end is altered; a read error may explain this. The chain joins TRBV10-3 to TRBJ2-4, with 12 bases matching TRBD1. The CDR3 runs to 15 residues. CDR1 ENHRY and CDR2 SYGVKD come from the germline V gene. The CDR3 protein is CAISDSGTGGNTQYF. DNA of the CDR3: TGTGCCATCAGTGATTCGGGGACAGGGGGCAACACTCAGTACTTC.

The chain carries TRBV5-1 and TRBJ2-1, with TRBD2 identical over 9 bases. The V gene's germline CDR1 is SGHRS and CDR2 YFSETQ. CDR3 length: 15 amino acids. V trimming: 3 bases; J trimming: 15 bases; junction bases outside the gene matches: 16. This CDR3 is CASSSQTSGPGEPFF. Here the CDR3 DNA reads TGCGCCAGCAGCTCACAGACTAGCGGCCCGGGTGAACCGTTCTTC.

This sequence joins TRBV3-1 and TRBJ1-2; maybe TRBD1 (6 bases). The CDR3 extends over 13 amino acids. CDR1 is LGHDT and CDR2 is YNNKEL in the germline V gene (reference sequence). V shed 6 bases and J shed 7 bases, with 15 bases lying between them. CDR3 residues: CASSFNQGSGYTF. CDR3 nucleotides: TGTGCCAGCAGTTTTAATCAGGGGTCTGGCTACACCTTC. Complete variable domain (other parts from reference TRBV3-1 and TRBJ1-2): DTAVSQTPKYLVTQMGNDKSIKCEQNLGHDTMYWYKQDSKKFLKIMFSYNNKELIINETVPNRFSPKSPDKAHLNLHINSLELGDSAVYFCASSFNQGSGYTFGSGTRLTVV.

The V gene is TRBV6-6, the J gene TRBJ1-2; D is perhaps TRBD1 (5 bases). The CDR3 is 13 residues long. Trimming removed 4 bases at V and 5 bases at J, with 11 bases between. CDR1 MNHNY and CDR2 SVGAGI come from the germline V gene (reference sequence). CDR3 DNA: TGTGCCAGCAGTTCAGGGTATATGTATGGCTACACCTTC. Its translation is CASSSGYMYGYTF.

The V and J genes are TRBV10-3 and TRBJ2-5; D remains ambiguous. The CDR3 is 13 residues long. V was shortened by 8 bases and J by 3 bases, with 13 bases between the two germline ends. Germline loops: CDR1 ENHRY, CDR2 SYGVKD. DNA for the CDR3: TGTGCCATCGGTTCGGGCTCTAAAGAGACCCAGTACTTC. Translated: CAIGSGSKETQYF.

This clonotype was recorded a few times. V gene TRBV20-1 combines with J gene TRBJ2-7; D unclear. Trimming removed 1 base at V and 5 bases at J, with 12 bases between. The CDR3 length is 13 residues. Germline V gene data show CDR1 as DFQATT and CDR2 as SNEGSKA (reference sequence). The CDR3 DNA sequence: TGCAGTGCTAGAGGTCTAGATAGTGACGAGCAGTACTTC. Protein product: CSARGLDSDEQYF.

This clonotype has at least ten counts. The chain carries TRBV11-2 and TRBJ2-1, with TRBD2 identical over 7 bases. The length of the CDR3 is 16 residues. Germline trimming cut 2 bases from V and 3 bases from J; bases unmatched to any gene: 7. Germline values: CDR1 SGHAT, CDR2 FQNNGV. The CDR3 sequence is CASSLRGSGFYNEQFF. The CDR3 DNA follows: TGTGCCAGCAGCTTAAGGGGTAGCGGGTTCTACAATGAGCAGTTCTTC.

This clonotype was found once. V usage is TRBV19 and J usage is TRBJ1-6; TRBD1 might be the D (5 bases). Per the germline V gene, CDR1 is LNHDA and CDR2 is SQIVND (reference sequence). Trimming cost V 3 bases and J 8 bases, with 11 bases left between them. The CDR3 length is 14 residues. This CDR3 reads CASSISRVDSPLHF. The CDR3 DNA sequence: TGTGCCAGTAGTATTTCCAGGGTTGATTCACCCCTCCACTTT.

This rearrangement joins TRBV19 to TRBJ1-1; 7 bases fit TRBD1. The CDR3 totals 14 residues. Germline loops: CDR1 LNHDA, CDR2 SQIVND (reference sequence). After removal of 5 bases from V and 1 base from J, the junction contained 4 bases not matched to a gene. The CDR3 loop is CASSPRDRNTEAFF. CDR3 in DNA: TGTGCCAGTAGTCCCCGGGACAGGAACACTGAAGCTTTCTTT.

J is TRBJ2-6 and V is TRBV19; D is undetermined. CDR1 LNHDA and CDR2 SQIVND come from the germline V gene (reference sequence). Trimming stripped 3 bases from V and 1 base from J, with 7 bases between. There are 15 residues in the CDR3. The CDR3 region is CASSIMGSGANVLTF. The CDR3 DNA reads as TGTGCCAGTAGTATCATGGGGTCTGGGGCCAACGTCCTGACTTTC.